The 13 T cell receptor delta chains reported below all come from one sample, sequenced in a study of γδ T cells in repeated Plasmodium falciparum infection. Gammadelta T cells were flow-sorted from PBMC into Vgamma9/Vdelta2+ and Vdelta2-negative populations for bulk analysis. TCRdb reanalysed the multiplex PCR reads via CATT. The table has about 51,000 delta-chain clones, roughly 1.9% seen once; the top ten hold about 23%. The sample was gamma-delta T cells from blood. The origin of the receptors is a pool of human donors (malaria-infected and uninfected, not separated).

There are a few counts of this clone. With a far larger clone one base away, a read error is the likely cause. This specimen includes other DNA sequences encoding the same CDR3. The V gene reported is TRDV1; the J gene is uncalled; TRDD3, the table's D call, was not compared with the DNA. Looked up from germline, CDR1 is TSWWSYY and CDR2 is QGS. This CDR3 is built from 24 residues. The CDR3 sequence is CALGELKVLEPLPRVRIYTDKLIF. The DNA for the CDR3 is TGTGCTCTTGGGGAACTTAAAGTACTAGAGCCATTACCTCGCGTACGCATCTACACCGATAAACTTATCTTT.

A few counts support this clone. Since a much larger clone is just one base distant, this may be a read error. The J gene is uncalled and the V gene is TRDV1; the listed D gene, TRDD3, was not tested against the DNA. CDR3 length: 18 residues. The germline gives CDR1 TSWWSYY, CDR2 QGS. The CDR3 nucleotides read TGTGCTCTTGGGGAACTAGTCTTCAAGTACTTTGACTGGGATAAGCTCATCTTT. Translated, it gives CALGELVFKYFDWDKLIF.

Worth noting for this clone: A far larger clone is only one base removed, so a read error is likely. Other DNA sequences in the sample encode the same CDR3. The rearrangement joins TRDV1 to TRDJ1; 12 bases map to TRDD3. Because TCRdb records no J gene, it was assigned here through a match of the DNA to germline. The CDR3 is 25 amino acids. J was trimmed by 1 base and V by 3 bases; bases with no gene match: 30. In germline, CDR1 is TSWWSYY, CDR2 QGS. CDR3 DNA sequence: TGTGCTCTTGGGGAGCTTGGGGTCTTCGTCTGGGGGATACGGATCGGATGGTGGTTCACCGATAAACTCATCTTT. Protein sequence: CALGELGVFVWGIRIGWWFTDKLIF.

This clone was counted between two and nine times. Translating this DNA gives a protein that differs at residue 20 from the TCRdb one, which belongs to a much larger clone; a read error is likely, and the protein shown is this translation. V gene assignment gives TRDV1, but the J gene was left uncalled; the table's D call, TRDD3, has no DNA check behind it. Germline CDR1 TSWWSYY, CDR2 QGS. The CDR3 loop spans 21 amino acids. CDR3 nucleotides: TGTGCTCTTGGGGCCCCGTTCCTACGGACTGTACTGGGGGATATTTCAGTAAAACTCACCTTT. Translated: CALGAPFLRTVLGDISVKLTF.

Concerning this clone: The TCRdb record carries a much larger clone's protein, which differs from this DNA's translation at residue 3; a read error is the likely cause, and the protein listed here is the DNA translation. This rearrangement joins TRDV1 to TRDJ1; the match to TRDD3 covers 7 bases. Since TCRdb gives no J gene, matching the DNA to germline was used here to assign it. The CDR3 length is 17 residues. Germline V gives CDR1 TSWWSYY, CDR2 QGS. The CDR3 DNA follows: TGTGCTCCTGGGGAACCAACTCATCCCTCTGGGGGCCAAAAACTCATCTTT. This codes for CAPGEPTHPSGGQKLIF.

This clone was seen more than once but under ten times. TCRdb shows a much larger clone's protein in place of this DNA's translation, and the two differ at residue 9, likely through a read error; the protein shown is translated from the DNA. This chain links TRDV3 with TRDJ1; possibly TRDD3 for D (5 bases). From germline, CDR1 is TVYSNPD and CDR2 GDNSRS (reference sequence). CDR3 length: 14 amino acids. Trimming cost V 2 bases and J 8 bases, with 21 bases left between them. The CDR3 here is CAFPRSGWEMKLIF. CDR3 in DNA: TGTGCCTTTCCGCGCTCCGGCTGGGAGATGAAACTCATCTTT.

A remark on this clone: This is likely an artifact of a read error, given a far larger clone one base away. The same CDR3 arises from other DNA sequences in this sample as well. The V gene call reads TRDV3; no J gene was called; the table calls TRDD3, which could not be checked here. Germline assignment: CDR1 TVYSNPD and CDR2 GDNSRS (reference sequence). This CDR3 contains 15 residues. CDR3 amino acids: CALILSEERYGKLIF. CDR3 nucleotide sequence: TGTGCCTTAATACTCTCGGAGGAGAGATATGGTAAACTTATCTTT.

Remarks on this clone: The mismatch at residue 17 between this DNA's translation and the TCRdb protein of a much larger clone likely reflects a read error; the protein shown is translated from the DNA. This chain uses TRDV1 with TRDJ1; 8 bases are a match to TRDD3. In germline, CDR1 is TSWWSYY, CDR2 QGS. CDR3 length: 24 residues. The CDR3 sequence: CALGKFLLLPWGTKIPGYTDKLIF. Here the CDR3 DNA reads TGTGCCCTGGGCAAATTTCTACTTCTCCCCTGGGGGACAAAAATCCCGGGGTACACTGATAAACTCATCTTT.

This clone was observed a handful of times. TCRdb assigns this DNA the protein of a much larger clone, which departs from its translation at residue 11; this likely reflects a read error, and the protein shown comes from translating the DNA. V gene TRDV2 combines with J gene TRDJ1, with TRDD3 as a possible D gene (6 bases). TCRdb does not report a J gene; here it was assigned by matching the DNA to germline references. Germline lookup yields CDR1 GEAIGNYY and CDR2 EKD. This CDR3 has 14 residues. The CDR3 loop reads CACDTVGIGDELIF. DNA for the CDR3: TGTGCCTGTGACACCGTGGGGATCGGCGATGAACTCATCTTT.

This clone was observed a handful of times. The TCRdb record carries a much larger clone's protein, which differs from this DNA's translation at residue 20; a read error is the likely cause, and the protein listed here is the DNA translation. No J gene was assigned, while the V gene was called as TRAV38-2/DV8; TRDD3, the D gene given by the table, was not confirmed from the DNA. Per the germline V gene, CDR1 is TSESDYY and CDR2 is QEAYKQQN. The length of the CDR3 is 21 residues. The CDR3 region has the DNA TGTGCTTATAGGAGTTATCCTTCCTACATTTGGTGGGGATTTAGCAGCGATAAACTCACCTTT. As protein: CAYRSYPSYIWWGFSSDKLTF.

Details on this clone: TCRdb's entry gives the protein of a much larger clone, which mismatches this DNA's translation at residue 21, likely from a read error; the protein reported here is translated from the DNA. The chain is built from TRDV1 and TRDJ1, with 9 nucleotides matching TRDD2. TCRdb carries no J gene annotation; the J gene was assigned here by matching the DNA with germline. This CDR3 is built from 25 residues. Germline CDR1 and CDR2: TSWWSYY and QGS. As DNA, the CDR3 is TGTGCTCTTGGGAACCCCCTTCCTACAGTCCTCTACTTACTGGGTTCGATAGGAGCATCCGAGAAACTCATCTTT. This encodes CALGNPLPTVLYLLGSIGASEKLIF.

In this sample, this clone turned up many times. With a far larger clone one base away, a read error is the likely cause. Other DNA sequences of this sample code for an identical CDR3. This chain uses TRDV2 with TRDJ1, with TRDD3 matching 11 bases. Assignment of the J gene here rests on matching the DNA to germline, because TCRdb gives none. The CDR3 extends over 13 amino acids. Germline V lookup: CDR1 GEAIGNYY, CDR2 EKD. The CDR3 nucleotides are TGCGCCTGTGACCTACTGGGGGATAATAAACTCATCTTT. Translating it yields CACDLLGDNKLIF.

Only a few counts were recorded for this clone. A far bigger clonotype differs at one base, so this is likely a read error. Other nucleotide sequences from this sample produce the same CDR3. This chain links TRDV2 with TRDJ1; perhaps TRDD3 as D (6 bases). Germline matching of the DNA provided the J gene here, since TCRdb leaves it blank. CDR3 size: 15 residues. In germline, CDR1 is GEAIGNYY, CDR2 EKD. CDR3 DNA: TGCGCCTGTGACACCGTAGGTGGGGGCTCACTCAAACTCATCTTT. Translated: CACDTVGGGSLKLIF.